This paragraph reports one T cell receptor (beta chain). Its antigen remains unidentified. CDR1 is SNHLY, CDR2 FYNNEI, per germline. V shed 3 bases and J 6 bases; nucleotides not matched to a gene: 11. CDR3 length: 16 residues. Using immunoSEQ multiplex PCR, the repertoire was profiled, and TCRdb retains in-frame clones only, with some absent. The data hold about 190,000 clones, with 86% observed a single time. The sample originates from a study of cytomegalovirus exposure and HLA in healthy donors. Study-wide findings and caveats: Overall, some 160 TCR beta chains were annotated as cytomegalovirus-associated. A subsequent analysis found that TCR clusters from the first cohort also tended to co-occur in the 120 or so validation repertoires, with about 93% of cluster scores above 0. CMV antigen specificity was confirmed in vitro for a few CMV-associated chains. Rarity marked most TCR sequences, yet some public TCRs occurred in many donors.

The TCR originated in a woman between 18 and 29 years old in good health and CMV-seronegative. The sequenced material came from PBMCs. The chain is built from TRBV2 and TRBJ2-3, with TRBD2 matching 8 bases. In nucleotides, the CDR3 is TGTGCCAGCAGTGATCCGGGACTAGGGAGAGCGGATACGCAGTATTTT. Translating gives CASSDPGLGRADTQYF.